Shown below are 17 T cell receptor beta chains from a single sample sequenced in a study of shared clonotypes between healthy human individuals. The data were produced by immunoSEQ multiplex PCR, yet TCRdb's version contains in-frame clones alone and is incomplete. The sample shows 800,000 or so clones, about 97% of them seen only once. As defined, naive CD8 cells were CD45RO-negative and positively selected for CCR7, with terminally differentiated effector memory CD45RA+ cells excluded. Sequencing was carried out using naive CD8+ T cells sorted from blood. These receptors originate from a man between 25 and 39 years old in good health.

The V and J genes are TRBV7-8 and TRBJ2-5; tentative D call: TRBD2 (6 bases). The CDR3 extends over 17 amino acids. Trimming removed 4 bases at V and 1 base at J, with 19 bases between. Per the germline V gene, CDR1 is SGHVS and CDR2 is FQNEAQ. The DNA of the CDR3 is TGTGCCAGCAGCTCCCACCGACTAGTCGCGGGCCAAGAGACCCAGTACTTC. Translated, it gives CASSSHRLVAGQETQYF.

This clone showed up just once. The genes are TRBV6-5 and TRBJ2-5, with 10 nucleotides matching TRBD1. This CDR3 is built from 15 residues. V lost 10 bases to trimming and J lost 4 bases; unmatched junction nucleotides: 12. Germline CDR1 reads MNHEY; CDR2 reads SVGAGI. The CDR3 spells CATIRDRGGSETQYF. The CDR3 DNA is TGTGCCACGATCCGGGACAGGGGAGGTTCAGAGACCCAGTACTTC.

This clone occurred once. The V call is TRBV11-3, the J call TRBJ2-1, with D possibly being TRBD1 (5 bases). V lost 1 base and J 0 bases, leaving 16 bases between the germline ends. The CDR3 consists of 18 residues. Germline CDR1 SGHNT, CDR2 YENEEA. CDR3 sequence: CASSLGVRQPSSYNEQFF. The CDR3 coding sequence is TGTGCCAGCAGCTTAGGTGTAAGACAGCCGAGCTCCTACAATGAGCAGTTCTTC. The variable domain in full, completed from reference TRBV11-3 and TRBJ2-1, reads EAGVVQSPRYKIIEKKQPVAFWCNPISGHNTLYWYLQNLGQGPELLIRYENEEAVDDSQLPKDRFSAERLKGVDSTLKIQPAELGDSAVYLCASSLGVRQPSSYNEQFFGPGTRLTVL.

The CDR3 spells CASSLTGLPNYGYTF. CDR3 bases: TGTGCCAGCAGCCTAACAGGACTCCCTAACTATGGCTACACCTTC. The genes are TRBV25-1 and TRBJ1-2, with D tentatively TRBD1 (5 bases). The CDR3 contains 15 residues. Germline V gene lookup returns CDR1 MGHDK and CDR2 SYGVNS. V was cut by 6 bases and J by 0 bases, with 14 bases left in between.

This clone was picked up one time. The chain couples TRBV11-1 to TRBJ2-7, with TRBD2 matching 8 bases. In germline, CDR1 is SGHAT, CDR2 FQDESV (reference sequence). V shed 8 bases, J shed 2 bases, and the junction held 11 bases outside the gene matches. The CDR3 runs to 15 residues. CDR3 protein: CASSRSAGVPYEQYF. DNA of the CDR3: TGTGCCAGCTCCCGGTCAGCGGGAGTTCCCTACGAGCAGTACTTC.

This clone is a singleton in its sample. Relative to the germline gene, one junction end is altered; a read error may explain this. V usage is TRBV7-7 and J usage is TRBJ2-7; 7 bases align to TRBD2. The CDR3 sequence is 16 residues long. The germline CDR1 and CDR2 sequences are SSHAT and FNYEAQ (reference sequence). For the CDR3, the DNA is TGTGCTAGCAGCCCTAGACTAGCTGCCGGGGCCTACGAGCAGTACTTC. Its translation: CASSPRLAAGAYEQYF.

The chain links TRBV11-2 to TRBJ2-7; 9 positions agree with TRBD2. The CDR3 consists of 18 residues. V lost 0 bases to trimming and J lost 1 base; unmatched junction nucleotides: 10. Germline loops: CDR1 SGHAT, CDR2 FQNNGV. The CDR3 is CASSLDPPFSGSSYEQYF. CDR3 nucleotides: TGTGCCAGCAGCTTAGATCCCCCCTTTAGCGGGAGTTCCTACGAGCAGTACTTC.

The chain uses TRBV7-9 and TRBJ2-7; the match to TRBD2 covers 11 bases. Germline assignment: CDR1 SEHNR and CDR2 FQNEAQ (reference sequence). This CDR3 comprises 14 residues. J gave up 5 bases and V 6 bases, and 6 bases lay outside the gene matches. Here the CDR3 DNA reads TGTGCCAGCAGGGCAACTAGCGGGAGTCACGAGCAGTACTTC. It encodes CASRATSGSHEQYF. Variable domain in full (rest from reference TRBV7-9 and TRBJ2-7): DTGVSQNPRHKITKRGQNVTFRCDPISEHNRLYWYRQTLGQGPEFLTYFQNEAQLEKSRLLSDRFSAERPKGSFSTLEIQRTEQGDSAMYLCASRATSGSHEQYFGPGTRLTVT.

The chain recombines TRBV27 with TRBJ2-1, with 11 nucleotides matching TRBD1. After removal of 5 bases from V and 6 bases from J, the junction contained 6 bases not matched to a gene. Germline values: CDR1 MNHEY, CDR2 SMNVEV (reference sequence). The CDR3 is 15 residues long. This CDR3 reads CASSPDRGLFNEQFF. The CDR3 region has the DNA TGTGCCAGCAGTCCGGACAGGGGGCTTTTCAATGAGCAGTTCTTC.

About this clone itself: The same CDR3 arises from other DNA sequences in this sample as well. The chain recombines TRBV5-1 with TRBJ2-7; a weak D match, TRBD1 (5 bases). Trimming stripped 0 bases from V and 2 bases from J, with 9 bases between. Germline loops: CDR1 SGHRS, CDR2 YFSETQ. CDR3 length equals 14 residues. The CDR3 here is CASSLEGAAYEQYF. In DNA, the CDR3 is TGCGCCAGCAGCTTGGAAGGGGCGGCCTACGAGCAGTACTTC.

To note about this clone: Other DNA sequences from this sample encode an identical CDR3 as well. The gene calls are TRBV4-3 and TRBJ2-7; D gene unclear. Between the trimmed V and J ends, which lost 0 bases and 3 bases, there was a span of 9 bases. The germline V gene has CDR1 LGHNA and CDR2 YSLEER. The CDR3 is 14 amino acids. CDR3 sequence: CASSQEGRSYEQYF. CDR3 bases: TGCGCCAGCAGCCAAGAGGGCAGGAGCTACGAGCAGTACTTC.

This sequence joins TRBV30 and TRBJ1-4; TRBD1 matches 8 bases. The ends lost 7 bases at V and 2 bases at J; junction bases unmatched: 6. Germline CDR1 GTSNPN, CDR2 SVGIG (reference sequence). The CDR3 is 14 amino acids. For the CDR3, the DNA is TGTGCCTCCCAGGGGGCTGCTACTAATGAAAAACTGTTTTTT. It is translated as CASQGAATNEKLFF.

This clone has a single count. The chain is built from TRBV2 and TRBJ2-7; D is possibly TRBD2 (5 bases). Germline V gene data show CDR1 as SNHLY and CDR2 as FYNNEI. The CDR3 has 11 amino acids. The V end lost 8 bases, the J end lost 4 bases, and 9 bases lay between the germline ends. The CDR3 DNA follows: TGTGCCAGCGAACGGGATTACGAGCAGTACTTC. This gives the protein CASERDYEQYF.

This clone showed up just a few times. The chain couples TRBV7-9 to TRBJ1-1; 7 bases are shared with TRBD1. The junction had 7 bases not matched to a gene; V was cut back by 6 bases and J by 3 bases. CDR1 and CDR2 (germline): SEHNR, FQNEAQ (reference sequence). The CDR3 extends over 14 amino acids. The CDR3 nucleotides are TGTGCCAGCAGACCCCCAGGGGGGGACACTGAAGCTTTCTTT. It codes for CASRPPGGDTEAFF.

CDR3 in DNA: TGTGCCAGCAGCTTAGAGCTAGGGGAGTACAATGAGCAGTTCTTC. This sequence encodes CASSLELGEYNEQFF. The chain combines TRBV11-2 with TRBJ2-1; the D gene could be TRBD1 or TRBD2 (5 bases each). Per germline, CDR1 SGHAT and CDR2 FQNNGV. Trimming removed 0 bases at V and 4 bases at J, with 10 bases between. The CDR3 is 15 amino acids.

The J gene is TRBJ1-1, the V gene TRBV6-5; TRBD1 is a possible D gene (5 bases). The V end lost 6 bases, the J end lost 1 base, and 12 bases lay between the germline ends. Germline assignment: CDR1 MNHEY and CDR2 SVGAGI. This CDR3 spans 14 amino acids. The CDR3 here is CASRQVMRNTEAFF. The CDR3 nucleotides are TGTGCCAGCAGACAGGTCATGCGGAACACTGAAGCTTTCTTT.

V is TRBV28 and J is TRBJ2-7; D is undetermined. Trimming removed 6 bases from V and 3 bases from J, with 12 bases in between. Germline V gene data show CDR1 as MDHEN and CDR2 as SYDVKM. This CDR3 is built from 13 residues. CDR3 loop: CASSPDEVYEQYF. CDR3 bases: TGTGCCAGCAGCCCCGACGAAGTCTACGAGCAGTACTTC. Supplemented by reference TRBV28 and TRBJ2-7, the full variable domain reads DVKVTQSSRYLVKRTGEKVFLECVQDMDHENMFWYRQDPGLGLRLIYFSYDVKMKEKGDIPEGYSVSREKKERFSLILESASTNQTSMYLCASSPDEVYEQYFGPGTRLTVT.